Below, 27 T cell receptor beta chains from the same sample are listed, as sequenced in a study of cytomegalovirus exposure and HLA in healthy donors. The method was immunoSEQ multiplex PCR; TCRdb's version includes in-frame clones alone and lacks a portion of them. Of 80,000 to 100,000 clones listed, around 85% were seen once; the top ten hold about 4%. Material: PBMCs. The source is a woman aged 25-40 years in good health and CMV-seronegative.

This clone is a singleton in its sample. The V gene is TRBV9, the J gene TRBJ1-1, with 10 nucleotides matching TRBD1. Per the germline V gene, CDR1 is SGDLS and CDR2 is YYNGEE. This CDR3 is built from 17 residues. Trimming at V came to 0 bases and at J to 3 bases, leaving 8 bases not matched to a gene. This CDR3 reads CASSVGPGQGIYTEAFF. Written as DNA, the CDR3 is TGTGCCAGCAGCGTAGGCCCGGGACAGGGGATATACACTGAAGCTTTCTTT.

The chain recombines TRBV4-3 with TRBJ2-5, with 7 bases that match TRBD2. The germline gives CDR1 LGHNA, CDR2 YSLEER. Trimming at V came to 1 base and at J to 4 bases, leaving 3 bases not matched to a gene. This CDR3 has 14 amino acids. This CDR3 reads CASSQASGRETQYF. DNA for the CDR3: TGCGCCAGCAGCCAAGCTAGCGGAAGAGAGACCCAGTACTTC.

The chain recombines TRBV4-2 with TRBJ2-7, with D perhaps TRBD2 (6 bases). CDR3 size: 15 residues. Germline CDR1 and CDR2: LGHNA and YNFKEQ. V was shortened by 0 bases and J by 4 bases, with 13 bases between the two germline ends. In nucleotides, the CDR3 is TGTGCCAGCAGCCAAGATCCGGGAGAATTGTACGAGCAGTACTTC. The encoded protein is CASSQDPGELYEQYF.

CDR3 sequence (DNA): TGTGCCAGAAGCTTGGGGACACCCTACGAGCAGTACTTC. It encodes CARSLGTPYEQYF. This chain joins TRBV5-3 and TRBJ2-7, with D perhaps matching TRBD1 (5 bases). TRBV5-3 is classed as an ORF, of uncertain function. V was clipped by 0 bases and J by 2 bases, with 6 bases between them. This CDR3 region has 13 residues.

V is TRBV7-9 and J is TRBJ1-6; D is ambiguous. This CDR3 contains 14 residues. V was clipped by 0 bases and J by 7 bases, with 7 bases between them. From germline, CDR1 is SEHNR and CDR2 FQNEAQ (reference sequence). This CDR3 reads CASSLAARNSPLHF. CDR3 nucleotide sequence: TGTGCCAGCAGCTTAGCGGCCAGAAATTCACCCCTCCACTTT.

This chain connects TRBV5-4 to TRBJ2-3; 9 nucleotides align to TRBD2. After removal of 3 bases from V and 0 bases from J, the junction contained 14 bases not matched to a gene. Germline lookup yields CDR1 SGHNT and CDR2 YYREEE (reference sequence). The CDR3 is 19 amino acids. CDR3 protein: CASSSAKGGGVSSTDTQYF. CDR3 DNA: TGTGCCAGCAGCTCCGCCAAAGGCGGGGGGGTCTCTAGCACAGATACGCAGTATTTT.

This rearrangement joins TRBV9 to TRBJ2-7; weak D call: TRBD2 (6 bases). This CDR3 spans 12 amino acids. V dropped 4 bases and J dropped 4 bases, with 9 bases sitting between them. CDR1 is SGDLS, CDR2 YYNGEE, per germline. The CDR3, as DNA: TGTGCCAGCAGCCCCAGCGGGTACGAGCAGTACTTC. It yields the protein CASSPSGYEQYF.

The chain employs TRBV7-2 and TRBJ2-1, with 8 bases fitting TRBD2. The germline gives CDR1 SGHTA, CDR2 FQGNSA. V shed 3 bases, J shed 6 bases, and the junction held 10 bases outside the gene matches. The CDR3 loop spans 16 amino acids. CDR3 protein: CASSLKGGLAFNEQFF. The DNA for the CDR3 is TGTGCCAGCAGCTTGAAAGGAGGACTAGCTTTCAATGAGCAGTTCTTC.

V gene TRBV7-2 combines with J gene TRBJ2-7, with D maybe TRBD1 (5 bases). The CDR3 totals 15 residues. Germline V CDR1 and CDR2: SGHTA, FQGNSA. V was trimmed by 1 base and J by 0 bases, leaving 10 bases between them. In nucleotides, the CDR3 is TGTGCCAGCAGCTTAGGGCAGGGTACCTCCTACGAGCAGTACTTC. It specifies CASSLGQGTSYEQYF.

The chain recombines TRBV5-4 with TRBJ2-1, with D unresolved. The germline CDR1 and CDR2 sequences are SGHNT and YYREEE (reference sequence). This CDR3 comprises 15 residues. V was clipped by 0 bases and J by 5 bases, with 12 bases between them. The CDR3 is CASSLGGLPNNEQFF. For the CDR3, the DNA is TGTGCCAGCAGCTTGGGCGGCTTACCTAACAATGAGCAGTTCTTC.

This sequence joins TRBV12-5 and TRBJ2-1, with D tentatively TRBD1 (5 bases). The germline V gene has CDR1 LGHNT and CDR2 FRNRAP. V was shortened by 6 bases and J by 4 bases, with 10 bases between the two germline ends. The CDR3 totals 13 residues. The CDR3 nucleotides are TGTGCTAGTGGCACGACAGTATACAATGAGCAGTTCTTC. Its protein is CASGTTVYNEQFF.

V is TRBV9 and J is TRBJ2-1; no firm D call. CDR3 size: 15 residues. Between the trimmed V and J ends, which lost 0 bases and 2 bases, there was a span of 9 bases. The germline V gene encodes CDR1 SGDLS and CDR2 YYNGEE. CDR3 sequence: CASSVVAVTYNEQFF. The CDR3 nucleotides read TGTGCCAGCAGCGTAGTTGCGGTTACCTACAATGAGCAGTTCTTC.

CDR3 DNA: TGTGCCAGCAGACCTCAGACAGGGAAGGACATTCAGTACTTC. This sequence encodes CASRPQTGKDIQYF. This sequence joins TRBV5-4 and TRBJ2-4; TRBD1 aligns across 7 bases. V lost 5 bases, J lost 8 bases, and 10 bases stayed unmatched. CDR1 SGHNT and CDR2 YYREEE come from the germline V gene (reference sequence). This CDR3 contains 14 residues.

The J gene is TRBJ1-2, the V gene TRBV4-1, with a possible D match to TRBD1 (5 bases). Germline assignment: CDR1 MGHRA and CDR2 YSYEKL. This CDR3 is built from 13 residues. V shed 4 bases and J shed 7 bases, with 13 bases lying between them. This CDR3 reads CASSLSRVSGYTF. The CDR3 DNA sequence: TGCGCCAGCAGCCTTAGCAGGGTCTCTGGCTACACCTTC.

The CDR3 DNA is TGTGCCAGCAGCCTCCGGACAGGGGGAGGTGAAAAACTGTTTTTT. It translates to CASSLRTGGGEKLFF. The chain is built from TRBV4-2 and TRBJ1-4; 10 bases align to TRBD1. The J segment lost 7 bases and the V segment lost 4 bases, leaving 6 bases of the junction unmatched. CDR1 LGHNA and CDR2 YNFKEQ come from the germline V gene. There are 15 residues in the CDR3.

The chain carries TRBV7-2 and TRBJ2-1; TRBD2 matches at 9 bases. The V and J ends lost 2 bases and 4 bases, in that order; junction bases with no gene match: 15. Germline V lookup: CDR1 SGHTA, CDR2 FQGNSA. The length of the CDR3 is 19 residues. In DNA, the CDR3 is TGTGCCAGCAGCTTAAACCAGCGGGAGGCCCCACACTATTACAATGAGCAGTTCTTC. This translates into CASSLNQREAPHYYNEQFF.

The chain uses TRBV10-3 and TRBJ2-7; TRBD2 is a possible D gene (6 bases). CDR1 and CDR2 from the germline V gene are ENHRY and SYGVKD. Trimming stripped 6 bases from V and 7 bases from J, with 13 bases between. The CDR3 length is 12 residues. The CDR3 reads CAIRLPGGEQYF. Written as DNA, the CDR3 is TGTGCCATCAGACTGCCCGGGGGAGAGCAGTACTTC.

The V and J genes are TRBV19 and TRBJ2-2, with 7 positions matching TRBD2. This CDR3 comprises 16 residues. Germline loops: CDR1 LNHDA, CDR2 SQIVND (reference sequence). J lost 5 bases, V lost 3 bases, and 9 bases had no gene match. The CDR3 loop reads CASSIYPGGGTGELFF. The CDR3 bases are TGTGCCAGTAGTATTTACCCCGGCGGGGGAACCGGGGAGCTGTTTTTT.

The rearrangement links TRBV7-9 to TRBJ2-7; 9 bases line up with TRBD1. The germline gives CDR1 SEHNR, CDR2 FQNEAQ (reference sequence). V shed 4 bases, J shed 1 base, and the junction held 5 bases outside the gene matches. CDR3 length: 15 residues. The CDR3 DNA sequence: TGTGCCAGCAGCTCAGGACAGGGGCTATCCTACGAGCAGTACTTC. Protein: CASSSGQGLSYEQYF.

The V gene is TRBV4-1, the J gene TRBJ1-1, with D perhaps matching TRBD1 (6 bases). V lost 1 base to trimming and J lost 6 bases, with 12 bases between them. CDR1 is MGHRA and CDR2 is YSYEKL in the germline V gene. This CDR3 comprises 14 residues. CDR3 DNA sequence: TGCGCCAGCAGCCAAGTCGGCAGGGGCGCTGAAGCTTTCTTT. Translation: CASSQVGRGAEAFF.

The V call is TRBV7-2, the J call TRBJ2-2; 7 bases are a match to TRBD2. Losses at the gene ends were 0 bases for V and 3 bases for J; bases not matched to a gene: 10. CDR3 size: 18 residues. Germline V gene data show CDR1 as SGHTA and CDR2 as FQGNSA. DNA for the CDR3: TGTGCCAGCAGCTTAGCCGGGGGGACTGGGGGTTACACCGGGGAGCTGTTTTTT. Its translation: CASSLAGGTGGYTGELFF.

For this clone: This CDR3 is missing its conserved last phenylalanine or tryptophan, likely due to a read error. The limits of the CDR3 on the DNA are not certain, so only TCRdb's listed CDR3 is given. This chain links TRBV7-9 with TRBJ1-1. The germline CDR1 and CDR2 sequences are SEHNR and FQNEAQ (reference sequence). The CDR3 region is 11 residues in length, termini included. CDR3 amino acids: CASSSRTGPLV.

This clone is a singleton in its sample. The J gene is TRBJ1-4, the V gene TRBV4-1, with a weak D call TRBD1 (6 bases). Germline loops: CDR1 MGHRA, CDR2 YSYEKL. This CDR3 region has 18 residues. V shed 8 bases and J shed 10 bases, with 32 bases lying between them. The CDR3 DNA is TGCGCCAGCCCACAGCCAGGACAAGGCAGGGGCGTAATGAGAAAACTGTTTTTT. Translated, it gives CASPQPGQGRGVMRKLFF.

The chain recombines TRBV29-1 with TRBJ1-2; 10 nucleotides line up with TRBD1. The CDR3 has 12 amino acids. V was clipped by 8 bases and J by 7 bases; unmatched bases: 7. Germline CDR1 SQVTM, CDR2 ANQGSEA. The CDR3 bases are TGCAGCTCCACCGGGACAGGGGTTGGCTACACCTTC. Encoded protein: CSSTGTGVGYTF.

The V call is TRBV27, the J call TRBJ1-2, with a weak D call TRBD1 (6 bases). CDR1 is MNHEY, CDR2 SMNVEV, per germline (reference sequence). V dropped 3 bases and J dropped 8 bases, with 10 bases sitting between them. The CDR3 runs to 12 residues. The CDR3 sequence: CASSFAGTGYTF. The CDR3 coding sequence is TGTGCCAGCAGTTTCGCAGGGACAGGCTACACCTTC.

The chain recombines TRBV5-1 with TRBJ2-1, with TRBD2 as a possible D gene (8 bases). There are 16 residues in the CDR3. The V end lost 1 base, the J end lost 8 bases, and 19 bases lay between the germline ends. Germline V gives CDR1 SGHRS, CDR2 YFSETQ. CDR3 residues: CASSLRGREEEDEQFF. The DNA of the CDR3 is TGCGCCAGCAGCTTGAGGGGGCGGGAGGAGGAAGATGAGCAGTTCTTC.

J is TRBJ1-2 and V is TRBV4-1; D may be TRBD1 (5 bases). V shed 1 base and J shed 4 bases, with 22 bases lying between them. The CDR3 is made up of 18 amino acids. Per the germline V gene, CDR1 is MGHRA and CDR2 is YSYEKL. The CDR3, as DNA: TGCGCCAGCAGCCAAGTACCAATGACCGGGGGGTCGGGCTATGGCTACACCTTC. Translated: CASSQVPMTGGSGYGYTF.